A selection of T cell receptor beta chains follows, all from one sample in a study of blood T cell repertoires in COVID-19. Only in-frame clones appear in the TCRdb table, and some are missing; sequencing was by immunoSEQ multiplex PCR. The sample carries around 61,000 clones, around 86% recorded once. The sample comprised peripheral blood. These receptors were obtained from a man over 45 with active COVID-19. Each CDR3 is given with its conserved first and last residue. The D gene is left open where the match is weak. Expanded clones are given a class, and other clones once, few, many or no size at all.

abundance	j_gene	d_gene	v_gene	CDR3aa	CDR3nt
NA	TRBJ2-1	TRBD2	TRBV6-5	CASRTSGSGNEQFF	TGTGCCAGCAGGACTAGCGGGAGCGGAAATGAGCAGTTCTTC
NA	TRBJ2-2	TRBD1	TRBV29-1	CSGSQGAGELFF	TGCAGCGGCTCACAGGGGGCCGGGGAGCTGTTTTTT
NA	TRBJ2-4	TRBD1	TRBV5-5	CASSLGTGNVENIQYF	TGTGCCAGCAGCTTGGGGACAGGGAATGTTGAAAACATTCAGTACTTC
NA	TRBJ2-3	NA	TRBV27	CASSLAGIDTQYF	TGTGCCAGCAGTTTAGCAGGGATAGATACGCAGTATTTT
NA	TRBJ1-1	TRBD1	TRBV7-6	CASSPGQGENTEAFF	TGTGCCAGCAGCCCCGGGCAGGGGGAGAACACTGAAGCTTTCTTT
once	TRBJ2-6	NA	TRBV18	CASSSQASGANVLTF	TGTGCCAGCTCGTCACAGGCCTCTGGGGCCAACGTCCTGACTTTC
NA	TRBJ2-3	TRBD2	TRBV5-8	CASSLALRLAAQTDTQYF	TGTGCCAGCAGCTTGGCCCTTCGACTAGCGGCCCAAACAGATACGCAGTATTTT
NA	TRBJ1-4	TRBD1	TRBV7-8	CASSSVTGGNEKLFF	TGTGCCAGCAGCTCTGTGACAGGGGGGAATGAAAAACTGTTTTTT
NA	TRBJ2-4	NA	TRBV3-1/TRBV3-2	CASSHRDTGAKNIQYF	TGTGCCAGCAGCCACCGGGACACCGGAGCCAAAAACATTCAGTACTTC
few	TRBJ1-1	NA	TRBV28	CASSLLVGDTEAFF	TGTGCCAGCAGTTTACTGGTCGGGGACACTGAAGCTTTCTTT
NA	TRBJ1-2	NA	TRBV3-1/TRBV3-2	CASSQGDRRNYTF	TGTGCCAGCAGCCAAGGAGACCGCAGGAATTACACCTTC
NA	TRBJ2-1	NA	TRBV7-2	CASSLGTMDFSYNEQFF	TGTGCCAGCAGCTTAGGGACTATGGACTTCTCCTACAATGAGCAGTTCTTC
NA	TRBJ2-7	NA	TRBV27	CASSRDWTDGQYF	TGTGCCAGCAGCCGGGACTGGACCGACGGGCAGTACTTC
NA	TRBJ1-2	NA	TRBV6-5	CASSPTFDNYGYTF	TGTGCCAGCAGTCCTACTTTCGATAACTATGGCTACACCTTC
NA	TRBJ2-7	NA	TRBV3-1/TRBV3-2	CASSQADDSYEQYF	TGTGCCAGCAGCCAGGCGGATGACTCCTACGAGCAGTACTTC
NA	TRBJ2-3	TRBD2	TRBV4-2	CASSPEQGLAGGRLTDTQYF	TGTGCCAGCAGCCCGGAGCAAGGACTAGCGGGAGGGCGGTTGACAGATACGCAGTATTTT
once	TRBJ1-1	NA	TRBV6-5	CASMGRVETEAFF	TGTGCCAGCATGGGGAGGGTCGAGACTGAAGCTTTCTTT
NA	TRBJ1-2	NA	TRBV28	CASSLAQGGYGYTF	TGTGCCAGCAGTTTAGCACAGGGTGGATATGGCTACACCTTC
NA	TRBJ1-5	NA	TRBV6-1	CASSENKGNQPQHF	TGTGCCAGCAGTGAAAATAAGGGGAATCAGCCCCAGCATTTT
NA	TRBJ2-5	TRBD1	TRBV27	CASSPIGTGPIETQYF	TGTGCCAGCAGTCCCATCGGGACAGGGCCGATAGAGACCCAGTACTTC
NA	TRBJ2-5	NA	TRBV19	CASSTLGGPFQETQYF	TGTGCCAGTAGCACCCTAGGAGGGCCGTTCCAAGAGACCCAGTACTTC
once	TRBJ2-1	TRBD2	TRBV7-2	CASSFTSGSGNEQFF	TGTGCCAGCAGCTTTACTAGCGGGAGCGGGAATGAGCAGTTCTTC
once	TRBJ1-4	TRBD1	TRBV6-2/TRBV6-3	CASSSGDRGSTNEKLFF	TGTGCCAGCAGTTCCGGAGACAGGGGGTCGACTAATGAAAAACTGTTTTTT
once	TRBJ2-2	NA	TRBV18	CASYRGGASTGELFF	TGTGCCAGCTACCGTGGGGGGGCGTCGACCGGGGAGCTGTTTTTT
NA	TRBJ1-1	NA	TRBV9	CASSVVGQSEAFF	TGTGCCAGCAGCGTAGTAGGACAGTCGGAAGCTTTCTTT
NA	TRBJ2-2	NA	TRBV7-3	CASSSLTGTGELFF	TGTGCCAGCAGCTCACTTACAGGGACCGGGGAGCTGTTTTTT